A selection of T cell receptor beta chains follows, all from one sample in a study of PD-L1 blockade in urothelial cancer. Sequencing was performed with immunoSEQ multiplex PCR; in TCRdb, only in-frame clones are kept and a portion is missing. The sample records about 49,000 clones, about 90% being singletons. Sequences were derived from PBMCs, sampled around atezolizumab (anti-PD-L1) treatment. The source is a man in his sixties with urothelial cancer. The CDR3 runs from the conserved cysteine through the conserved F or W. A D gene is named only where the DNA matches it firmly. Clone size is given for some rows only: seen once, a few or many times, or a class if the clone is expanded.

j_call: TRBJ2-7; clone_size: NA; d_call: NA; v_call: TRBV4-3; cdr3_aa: CASSEGPGETGEQYF
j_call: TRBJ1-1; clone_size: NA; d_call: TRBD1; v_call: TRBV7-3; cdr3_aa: CASSLQTGGNTEAFF
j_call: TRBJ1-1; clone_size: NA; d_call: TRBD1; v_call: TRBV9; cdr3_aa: CASSQQGRTEAFF
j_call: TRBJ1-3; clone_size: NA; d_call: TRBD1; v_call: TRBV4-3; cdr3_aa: CASSQDRIGQGVSGNTIYF
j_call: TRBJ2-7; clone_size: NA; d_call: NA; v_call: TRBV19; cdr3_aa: CASSKGPAGEQYF
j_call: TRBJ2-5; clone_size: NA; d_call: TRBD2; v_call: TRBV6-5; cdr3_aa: CASSLRGGRETQYF
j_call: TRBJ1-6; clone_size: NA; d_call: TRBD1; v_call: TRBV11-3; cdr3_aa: CASSLGRQGHSPLHF
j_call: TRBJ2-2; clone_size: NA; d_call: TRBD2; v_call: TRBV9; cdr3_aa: CASSDSGGSLSGTGELFF
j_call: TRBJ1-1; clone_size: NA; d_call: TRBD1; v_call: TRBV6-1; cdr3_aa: CASNGQGTEAFF
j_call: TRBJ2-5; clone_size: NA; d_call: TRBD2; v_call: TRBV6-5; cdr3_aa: CASSFSGVQETQYF
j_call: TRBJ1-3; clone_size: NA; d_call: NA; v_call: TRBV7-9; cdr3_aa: CASSLAWAGDSGNTIYF
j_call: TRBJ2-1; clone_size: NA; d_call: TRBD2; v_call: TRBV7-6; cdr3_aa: CASSLALSGGAVEQFF
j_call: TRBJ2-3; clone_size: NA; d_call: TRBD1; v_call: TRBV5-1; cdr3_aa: CASSSRAGQGASDTQYF
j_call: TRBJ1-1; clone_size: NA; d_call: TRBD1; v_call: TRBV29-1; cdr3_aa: CSVELRGAGGGTEAFF
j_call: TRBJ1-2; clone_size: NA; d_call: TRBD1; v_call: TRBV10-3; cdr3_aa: CAISFGQGVSFNYGYTF
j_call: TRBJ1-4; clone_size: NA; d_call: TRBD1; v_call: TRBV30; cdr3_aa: CAWSVKTGGDEKLFF
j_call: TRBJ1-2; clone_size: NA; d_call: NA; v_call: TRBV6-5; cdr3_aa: CASSPRVSAGYTF
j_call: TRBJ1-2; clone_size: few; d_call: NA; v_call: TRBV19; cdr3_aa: CASSISGQGGGYTF
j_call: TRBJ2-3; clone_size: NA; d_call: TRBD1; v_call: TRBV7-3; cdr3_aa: CASSLMTGGAKDTQYF
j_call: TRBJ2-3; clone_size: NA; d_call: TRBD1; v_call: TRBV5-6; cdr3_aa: CASSWGSTGEEGTQYF
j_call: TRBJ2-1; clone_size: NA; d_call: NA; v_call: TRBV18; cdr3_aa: CASSPESISYNEQFF
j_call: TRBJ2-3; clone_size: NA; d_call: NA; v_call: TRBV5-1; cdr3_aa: CASSLIWTDTDTQYF
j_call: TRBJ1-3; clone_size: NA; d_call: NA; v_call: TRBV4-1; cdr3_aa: CASSQPGQRNTIYF
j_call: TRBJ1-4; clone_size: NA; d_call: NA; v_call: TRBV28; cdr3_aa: CASRPHRLDNEKLFF
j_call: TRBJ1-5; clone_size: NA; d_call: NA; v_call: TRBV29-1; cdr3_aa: CSVKDRRDQPQHF
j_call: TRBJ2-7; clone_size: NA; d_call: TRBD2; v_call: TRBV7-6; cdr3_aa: CASSLSSGASYEQYF
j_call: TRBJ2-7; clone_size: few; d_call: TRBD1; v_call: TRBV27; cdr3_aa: CASSSAGQGAIHEQYF
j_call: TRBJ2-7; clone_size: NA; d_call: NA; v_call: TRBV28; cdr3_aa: CASSFSAYEQYF
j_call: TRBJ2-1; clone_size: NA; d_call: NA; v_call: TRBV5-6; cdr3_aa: CASSFQGLNYNEQFF
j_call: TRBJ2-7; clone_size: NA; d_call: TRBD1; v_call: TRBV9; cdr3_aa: CASSTQGQGFYEQYF
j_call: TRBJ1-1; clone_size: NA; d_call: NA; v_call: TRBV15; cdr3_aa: CATSRSDTEAFF
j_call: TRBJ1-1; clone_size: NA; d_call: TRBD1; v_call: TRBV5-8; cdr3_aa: CASSSTGKGTEAFF
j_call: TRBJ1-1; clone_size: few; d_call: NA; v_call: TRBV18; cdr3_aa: CASSPTSRTEAFF
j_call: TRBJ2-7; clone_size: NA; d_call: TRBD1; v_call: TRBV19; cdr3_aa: CASSIELRQGQQYF
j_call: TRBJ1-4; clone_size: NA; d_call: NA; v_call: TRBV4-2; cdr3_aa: CASSQDGTQVATNEKLFF
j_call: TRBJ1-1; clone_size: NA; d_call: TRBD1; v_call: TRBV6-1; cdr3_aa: CASSARTGGYTEAFF
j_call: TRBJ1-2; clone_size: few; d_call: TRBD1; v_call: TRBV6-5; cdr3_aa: CAIWDRASLYGYTF
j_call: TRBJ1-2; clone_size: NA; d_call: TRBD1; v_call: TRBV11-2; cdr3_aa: CASSPNTGGFNYGYTF
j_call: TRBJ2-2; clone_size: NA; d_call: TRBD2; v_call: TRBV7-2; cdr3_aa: CASSLVVGGGRTGELFF
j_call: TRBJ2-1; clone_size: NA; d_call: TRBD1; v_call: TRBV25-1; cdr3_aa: CASRQGAGNEQFF
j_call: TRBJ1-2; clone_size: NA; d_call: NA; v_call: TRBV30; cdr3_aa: CAWSVNPYGYTF
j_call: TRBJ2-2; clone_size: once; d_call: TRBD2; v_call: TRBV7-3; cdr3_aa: CASSERRGANTGELFF
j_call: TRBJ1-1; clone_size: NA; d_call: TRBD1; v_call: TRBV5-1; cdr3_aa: CASSPGQGIWNTEAFF
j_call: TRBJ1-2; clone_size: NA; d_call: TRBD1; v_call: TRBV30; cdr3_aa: CAWSDRGFNYGYTF
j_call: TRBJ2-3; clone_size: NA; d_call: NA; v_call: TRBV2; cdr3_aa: CASIGVGTDTQYF
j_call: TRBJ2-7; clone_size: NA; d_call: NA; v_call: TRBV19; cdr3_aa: CASSIGGGEVYEQYF
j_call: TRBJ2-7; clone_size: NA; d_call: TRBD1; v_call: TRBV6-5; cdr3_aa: CASSRGTGRDEQYF
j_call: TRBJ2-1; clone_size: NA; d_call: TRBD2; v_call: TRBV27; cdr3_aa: CASRGLAGYNEQFF
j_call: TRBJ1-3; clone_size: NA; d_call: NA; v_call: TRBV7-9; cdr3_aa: CASSLVGDTIYF
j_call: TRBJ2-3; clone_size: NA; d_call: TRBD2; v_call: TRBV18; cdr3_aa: CASSLVSSGGTDTQYF
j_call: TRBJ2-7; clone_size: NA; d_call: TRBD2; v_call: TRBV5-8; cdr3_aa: CASSLGLAGAPYEQYF
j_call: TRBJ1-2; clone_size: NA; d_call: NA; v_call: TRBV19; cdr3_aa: CASSISGGEAYGYTF
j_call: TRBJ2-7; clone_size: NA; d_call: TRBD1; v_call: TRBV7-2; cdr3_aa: CASSGTGYEQYF